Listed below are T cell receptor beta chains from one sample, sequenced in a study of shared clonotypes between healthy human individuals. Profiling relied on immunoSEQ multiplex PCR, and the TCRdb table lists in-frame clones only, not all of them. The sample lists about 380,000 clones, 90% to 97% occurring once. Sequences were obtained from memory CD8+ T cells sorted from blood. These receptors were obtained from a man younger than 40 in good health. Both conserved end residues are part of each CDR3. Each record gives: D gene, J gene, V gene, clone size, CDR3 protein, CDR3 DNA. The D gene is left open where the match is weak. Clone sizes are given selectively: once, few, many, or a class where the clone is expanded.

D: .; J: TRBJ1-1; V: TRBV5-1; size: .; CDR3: CASSATRGEAFF; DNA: TGCGCCAGCAGCGCCACAAGGGGGGAAGCTTTCTTT
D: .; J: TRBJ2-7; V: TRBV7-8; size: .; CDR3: CASSPHPTSYEQYF; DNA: TGTGCCAGCAGTCCCCATCCGACTTCCTACGAGCAGTACTTC
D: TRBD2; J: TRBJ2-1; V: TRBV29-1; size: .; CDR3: CSVEGLAGYNEQFF; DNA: TGCAGCGTTGAGGGACTAGCGGGCTACAATGAGCAGTTCTTC
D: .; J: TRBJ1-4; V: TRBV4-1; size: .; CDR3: CASSQDLEPPGNPFLTNEKLFF; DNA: TGCGCCAGCAGCCAAGATCTAGAGCCCCCAGGGAACCCCTTTTTAACTAATGAAAAACTGTTTTTT
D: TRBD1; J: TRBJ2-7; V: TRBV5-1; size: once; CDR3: CASSSNTGATYEQYF; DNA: TGCGCCAGCAGCTCGAATACAGGGGCTACGTACGAGCAGTACTTC
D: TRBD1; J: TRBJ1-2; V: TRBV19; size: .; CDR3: CASSPNHRGLYGYTF; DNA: TGTGCCAGTAGTCCGAACCACAGGGGTCTCTATGGCTACACCTTC
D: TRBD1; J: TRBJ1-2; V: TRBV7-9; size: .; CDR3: CASSLRWGDRTNYGYTF; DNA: TGTGCCAGCAGCTTAAGGTGGGGGGACAGGACCAACTATGGCTACACCTTC
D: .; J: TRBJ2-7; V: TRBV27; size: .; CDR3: CASMGPYEQYF; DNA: TGTGCCAGCATGGGCCCCTACGAGCAGTACTTC
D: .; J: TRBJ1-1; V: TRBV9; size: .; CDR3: CASSARGTLATREDMAFF; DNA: TGTGCCAGCAGCGCCCGAGGGACCTTGGCGACAAGAGAAGATATGGCTTTCTTT
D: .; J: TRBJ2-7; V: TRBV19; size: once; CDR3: CASRSQGSYEQYF; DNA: TGTGCCAGTAGAAGTCAGGGGAGCTACGAGCAGTACTTC
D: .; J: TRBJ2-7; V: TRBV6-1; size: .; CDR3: CASSEYGGSYEQYF; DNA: TGTGCCAGCAGTGAATATGGGGGCTCCTACGAGCAGTACTTC
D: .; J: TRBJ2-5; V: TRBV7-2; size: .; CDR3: CASSLVVGAETQYF; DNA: TGTGCCAGCAGCTTAGTTGTGGGAGCAGAGACCCAGTACTTC
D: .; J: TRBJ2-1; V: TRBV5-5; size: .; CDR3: CASVRTPGVYNEQFF; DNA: TGTGCCAGCGTCCGAACCCCGGGGGTATACAATGAGCAGTTCTTC
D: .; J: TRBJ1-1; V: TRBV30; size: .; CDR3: CAWIVSAGLPEAFF; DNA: TGTGCCTGGATTGTTTCGGCAGGGCTACCTGAAGCTTTCTTT
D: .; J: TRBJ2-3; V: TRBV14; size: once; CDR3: CASSQDWGYSTDTQYF; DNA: TGTGCCAGCAGCCAAGATTGGGGTTATAGCACAGATACGCAGTATTTT
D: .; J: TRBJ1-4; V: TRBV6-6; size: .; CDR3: CASSYQATATNEKLFF; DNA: TGTGCCAGCAGTTACCAGGCGACAGCAACTAATGAAAAACTGTTTTTT
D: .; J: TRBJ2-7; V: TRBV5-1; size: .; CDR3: CASSQRGGLSYEQYF; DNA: TGCGCCAGCAGCCAGAGGGGTGGACTGTCCTACGAGCAGTACTTC
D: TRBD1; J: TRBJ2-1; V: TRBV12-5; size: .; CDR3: CASGSGQGWDEQFF; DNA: TGTGCTAGTGGTTCGGGACAGGGGTGGGATGAGCAGTTCTTC
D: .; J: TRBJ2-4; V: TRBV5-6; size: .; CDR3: CASSPDRLGHIQYF; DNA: TGTGCCAGCAGCCCCGACAGGTTAGGTCACATTCAGTACTTC
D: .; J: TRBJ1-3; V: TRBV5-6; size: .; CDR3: CASSLFAGAGNTIYF; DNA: TGTGCCAGCAGCTTGTTCGCGGGCGCTGGAAACACCATATATTTT
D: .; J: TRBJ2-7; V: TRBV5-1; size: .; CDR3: CASTLMGGRVGEQYF; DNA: TGCGCCAGCACGCTGATGGGGGGCAGGGTAGGCGAGCAGTACTTC
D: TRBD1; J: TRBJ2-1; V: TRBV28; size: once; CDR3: CASIRRTGGVYNEQFF; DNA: TGTGCCAGCATTCGAAGGACAGGGGGCGTGTACAATGAGCAGTTCTTC
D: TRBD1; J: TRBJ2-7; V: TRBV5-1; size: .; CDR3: CASSPGQGIDEQYF; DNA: TGCGCCAGCAGCCCGGGACAGGGGATCGACGAGCAGTACTTC
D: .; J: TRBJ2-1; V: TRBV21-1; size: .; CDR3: CASSKAPGKDLPYNEQFF; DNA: TGTGCCAGCAGCAAAGCGCCTGGGAAGGACCTTCCCTACAATGAGCAGTTCTTC
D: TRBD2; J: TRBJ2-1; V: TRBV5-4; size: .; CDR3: CVSGRGSSNEQFF; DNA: TGTGTAAGCGGGAGGGGGAGTAGCAATGAGCAGTTCTTC
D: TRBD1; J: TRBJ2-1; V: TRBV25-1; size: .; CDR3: CASRTGHYNEQFF; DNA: TGTGCCAGCAGGACAGGGCACTACAATGAGCAGTTCTTC
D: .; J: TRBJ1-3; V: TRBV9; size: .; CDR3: CASKGHSGNTIYF; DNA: TGTGCCAGCAAGGGACACTCTGGAAACACCATATATTTT
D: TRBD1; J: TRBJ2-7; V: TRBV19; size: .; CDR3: CASIGTGFNYEQYF; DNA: TGTGCCAGCATAGGGACAGGGTTTAACTACGAGCAGTACTTC
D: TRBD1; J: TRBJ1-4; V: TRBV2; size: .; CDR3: CASGRTGKNEKLFF; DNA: TGTGCCAGCGGCAGGACAGGGAAAAATGAAAAACTGTTTTTT
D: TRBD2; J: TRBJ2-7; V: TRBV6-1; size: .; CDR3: CATTSGRSYEQYF; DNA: TGTGCCACCACTAGCGGGAGATCGTACGAGCAGTACTTC
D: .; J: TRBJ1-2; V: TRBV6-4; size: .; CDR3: CASSEEASNYGYTF; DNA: TGTGCCAGCAGCGAGGAAGCGTCTAACTATGGCTACACCTTC
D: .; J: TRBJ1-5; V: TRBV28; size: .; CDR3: CASSRSNQPQHF; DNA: TGTGCCAGCTCTAGGAGCAATCAGCCCCAGCATTTT
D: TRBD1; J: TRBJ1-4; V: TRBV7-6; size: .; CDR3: CASSSTGQGGDEKLFF; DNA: TGTGCCAGCAGCTCAACGGGACAGGGTGGGGATGAAAAACTGTTTTTT
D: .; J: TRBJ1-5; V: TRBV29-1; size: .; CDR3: CSVGGNQPQHF; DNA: TGCAGCGTTGGGGGCAATCAGCCCCAGCATTTT
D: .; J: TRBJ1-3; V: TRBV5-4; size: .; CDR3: CASSPGVVGNTIYF; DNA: TGTGCCAGCAGCCCGGGGGTAGTGGGAAACACCATATATTTT
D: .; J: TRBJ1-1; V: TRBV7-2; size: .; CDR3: CASSLVVGVNTEAFF; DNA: TGTGCCAGCAGTTTAGTGGTCGGGGTGAACACTGAAGCTTTCTTT
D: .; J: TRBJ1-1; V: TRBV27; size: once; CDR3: CASSLFSQYEAFF; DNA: TGTGCCAGCAGTTTATTTTCCCAGTATGAAGCTTTCTTT
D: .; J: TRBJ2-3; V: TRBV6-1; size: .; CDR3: CASSQIRATTDTQYF; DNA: TGTGCCAGCAGTCAAATCCGGGCCACCACAGATACGCAGTATTTT
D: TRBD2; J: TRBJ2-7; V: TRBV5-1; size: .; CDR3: CASSSTGTSYEQYF; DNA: TGCGCCAGCAGCTCAACCGGGACTAGTTACGAGCAGTACTTC
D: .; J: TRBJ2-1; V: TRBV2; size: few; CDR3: CASSESGHNEQFF; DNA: TGTGCCAGCAGTGAAAGCGGCCACAATGAGCAGTTCTTC
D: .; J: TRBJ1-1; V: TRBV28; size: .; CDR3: CASTYGHGREAFF; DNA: TGTGCCAGCACCTACGGCCATGGCCGCGAAGCTTTCTTT
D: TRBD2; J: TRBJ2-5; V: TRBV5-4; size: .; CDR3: CASSSTSGFQETQYF; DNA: TGTGCCAGCAGCTCGACTAGCGGGTTTCAAGAGACCCAGTACTTC
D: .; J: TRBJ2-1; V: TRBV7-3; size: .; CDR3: CASSPGSGYNEQFF; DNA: TGTGCCAGCAGCCCCGGGTCGGGGTACAATGAGCAGTTCTTC
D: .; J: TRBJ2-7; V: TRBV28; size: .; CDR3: CASSLGEQYF; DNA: TGTGCCAGCAGTTTGGGCGAGCAGTACTTC
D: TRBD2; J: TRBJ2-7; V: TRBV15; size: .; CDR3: CATSRGTSGSSYEQYF; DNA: TGTGCCACCAGCAGAGGGACTAGCGGGAGCTCCTACGAGCAGTACTTC
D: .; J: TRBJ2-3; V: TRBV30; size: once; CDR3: CAWSVLADTQYF; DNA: TGTGCCTGGAGTGTACTTGCAGATACGCAGTATTTT
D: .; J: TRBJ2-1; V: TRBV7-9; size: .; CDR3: CASSFQYNEQFF; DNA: TGTGCCAGCAGCTTTCAATACAATGAGCAGTTCTTC
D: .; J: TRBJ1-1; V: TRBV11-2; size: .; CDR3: CASSLRQAIEAFF; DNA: TGTGCCAGCAGCTTACGACAGGCCATTGAAGCTTTCTTT
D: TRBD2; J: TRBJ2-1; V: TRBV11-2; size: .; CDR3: CASSSSSGRRSYNEQFF; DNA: TGTGCCAGCAGCTCATCTAGCGGGAGAAGGTCCTACAATGAGCAGTTCTTC
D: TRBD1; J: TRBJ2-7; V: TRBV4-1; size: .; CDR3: CASSQGGTASYEQYF; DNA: TGCGCCAGCAGCCAAGGTGGGACAGCGTCCTACGAGCAGTACTTC
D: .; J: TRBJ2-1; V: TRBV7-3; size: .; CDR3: CASSLGRNEQFF; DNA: TGTGCCAGCAGCTTGGGCAGAAATGAGCAGTTCTTC
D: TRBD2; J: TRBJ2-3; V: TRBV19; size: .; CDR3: CASSIPRLAGGPNTQYF; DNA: TGTGCCAGTAGTATACCCCGGCTAGCGGGAGGGCCGAATACGCAGTATTTT
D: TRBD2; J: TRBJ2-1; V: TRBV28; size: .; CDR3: CASSRETSGSNEQFF; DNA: TGTGCCAGCTCTCGCGAGACTAGCGGGAGCAATGAGCAGTTCTTC